This T cell receptor beta chain appears in the sequencing data of a study of blood T cells in healthy people across ages. The CDR3 runs 14 residues. Germline CDR1 and CDR2: SGDLS and YYNGEE. Trimming removed 8 bases at V and 2 bases at J, with 17 bases between. With a J-beta primer mix and a sample-barcoded 5' primer, a second PCR ran about 7 to 12 cycles. MiXCR, applied by TCRdb to the 5' RACE reads, yields one record per CDR3 protein. The table includes hundreds of thousands of distinct CDR3 sequences, 32% detected once. Peripheral blood was drawn, around 9.5 milliliters per donor. This clonotype was seen ten or more times.

The sequence was collected from a woman older than 75 in good health. The specimen was blood. V is TRBV9 and J is TRBJ2-7; D is perhaps TRBD1 or TRBD2 (7 bases each). CDR3 protein: CASGGDSRPYEQYF. CDR3 DNA sequence: TGTGCCAGTGGGGGGGACAGTCGACCCTACGAGCAGTACTTC.